The rows below give T cell receptor beta chains drawn from one sample of a study of blood T cell repertoires in COVID-19. Here immunoSEQ multiplex PCR was the method, and the copy in TCRdb shows in-frame clones only, minus some. The table shows 55,000 to 70,000 clones, with roughly 91% occurring only once. Material: peripheral blood. The receptors here all came from a man aged 35-49 years with COVID-19, enrolled during active disease. Each CDR3 is given with its conserved first and last residue. The order of the fields is clone size, CDR3 length, J gene, V gene, D gene, CDR3 DNA, CDR3 protein. A D gene is named only where the DNA matches it firmly. Only part of the rows carry a size: once, few, many, or a class if the clone is expanded.

size: .; length: 12; J: TRBJ1-2; V: TRBV27; D: TRBD1; DNA: TGTGCCAGCAGTTCAGGGGGCAATGGCTACACCTTC; CDR3: CASSSGGNGYTF
size: .; length: 14; J: TRBJ2-3; V: TRBV2; D: .; DNA: TGTGCCAGCAGTCAGGGTCTACCCACAGATACGCAGTATTTT; CDR3: CASSQGLPTDTQYF
size: once; length: 16; J: TRBJ2-7; V: TRBV4-1; D: TRBD1; DNA: TGCGCCAGCAGCCAAGAGCTAGGGACAGCAGCCTACGAGCAGTACTTC; CDR3: CASSQELGTAAYEQYF
size: .; length: 15; J: TRBJ2-3; V: TRBV5-1; D: TRBD1; DNA: TGCGCCAGCAGCTTGGGGGACAGGGATAGGGATACGCAGTATTTT; CDR3: CASSLGDRDRDTQYF
size: .; length: 17; J: TRBJ2-5; V: TRBV4-2; D: TRBD2; DNA: TGTGCCAGCAGCCAAGAGAGAGGACTAGCGGGACAAGAGACCCAGTACTTC; CDR3: CASSQERGLAGQETQYF
size: .; length: 13; J: TRBJ2-7; V: TRBV29-1; D: TRBD1; DNA: TGCAGCGTTGAAGACGACAGGGTGGGGGAGCAGTACTTC; CDR3: CSVEDDRVGEQYF
size: .; length: 14; J: TRBJ1-5; V: TRBV6-1; D: .; DNA: TGTGCCAGCAGTGACAGGGGAGTTGGTCAGCCCCAGCATTTT; CDR3: CASSDRGVGQPQHF
size: .; length: 11; J: TRBJ2-7; V: TRBV30; D: .; DNA: TGTGCCTGGATTCGAGGTTACGAGCAGTACTTC; CDR3: CAWIRGYEQYF
size: .; length: 14; J: TRBJ1-4; V: TRBV9; D: .; DNA: TGTGCCAGCAGTATACAAGGGGGTGGTGAAAAACTGTTTTTT; CDR3: CASSIQGGGEKLFF
size: once; length: 13; J: TRBJ2-7; V: TRBV2; D: TRBD1; DNA: TGTGCCAGCAGTGAACAGGGGGCCTACGAGCAGTACTTC; CDR3: CASSEQGAYEQYF
size: .; length: 13; J: TRBJ2-7; V: TRBV27; D: .; DNA: TGTGCCAGCATTCGTCTCGGGTCCTCCGAGCAGTACTTC; CDR3: CASIRLGSSEQYF
size: .; length: 16; J: TRBJ2-2; V: TRBV18; D: .; DNA: TGTGCCAGCTCACTCAGCATCTTATCCGGGGCCGGGGAGCTGTTTTTT; CDR3: CASSLSILSGAGELFF
size: .; length: 19; J: TRBJ1-2; V: TRBV28; D: TRBD1; DNA: TGTGCCAGCAGTCGCCCCGGACGCTCAACGGGACAGGACACGGGGGGCTACACCTTC; CDR3: CASSRPGRSTGQDTGGYTF
size: .; length: 14; J: TRBJ1-5; V: TRBV6-5; D: .; DNA: TGTGCCAGCAGTTCCAGGGGATTCAATCAGCCCCAGCATTTT; CDR3: CASSSRGFNQPQHF
size: .; length: 14; J: TRBJ2-7; V: TRBV19; D: .; DNA: TGTGCCAGTAGCCGACTTGTTTCGGCTATCGAGCAGTACTTC; CDR3: CASSRLVSAIEQYF
size: once; length: 15; J: TRBJ2-5; V: TRBV5-1; D: .; DNA: TGCGCCAGCAGCTTAGGGGTCCAGAATGAGGAGACCCAGTACTTC; CDR3: CASSLGVQNEETQYF
size: .; length: 16; J: TRBJ2-2; V: TRBV5-1; D: TRBD2; DNA: TGCGCCAGCAGCGTGGCGGGGGGCTCGAACACCGGGGAGCTGTTTTTT; CDR3: CASSVAGGSNTGELFF
size: .; length: 12; J: TRBJ2-5; V: TRBV29-1; D: TRBD2; DNA: TGCAGCGTCCGTAGCGGGGAAGAGACCCAGTACTTC; CDR3: CSVRSGEETQYF
size: .; length: 16; J: TRBJ2-3; V: TRBV15; D: .; DNA: TGTGCCACCAGCAGAGAAACAGGGTCAAGCACAGATACGCAGTATTTT; CDR3: CATSRETGSSTDTQYF
size: .; length: 16; J: TRBJ2-6; V: TRBV5-4; D: .; DNA: TGTGCCAGCAGCTTGTCGGCAGGGGCTGGGGCCAACGTCCTGACTTTC; CDR3: CASSLSAGAGANVLTF
size: .; length: 13; J: TRBJ1-2; V: TRBV6-5; D: TRBD1; DNA: TGTGCCAGCTCCGCACAGGGGAACTATGGCTACACCTTC; CDR3: CASSAQGNYGYTF
size: .; length: 15; J: TRBJ1-5; V: TRBV7-9; D: TRBD1; DNA: TGTGCCAGCAGCTTTGGACAGGGTTCCAACCAGCCCCAGCATTTT; CDR3: CASSFGQGSNQPQHF
size: few; length: 13; J: TRBJ1-2; V: TRBV5-6; D: TRBD1; DNA: TGTGCCAGCAGCTTGGTAGAGGGGACAGGGTCGGCCTTC; CDR3: CASSLVEGTGSAF
size: .; length: 15; J: TRBJ2-3; V: TRBV18; D: TRBD1; DNA: TGTGCCAGCTCACCCGCCGGGACAGGGGCAGATACGCAGTATTTT; CDR3: CASSPAGTGADTQYF
size: .; length: 14; J: TRBJ2-3; V: TRBV5-5; D: TRBD2; DNA: TGTGCCAGCAGCCGAGGGACTAGAGGAGATACGCAGTATTTT; CDR3: CASSRGTRGDTQYF
size: once; length: 21; J: TRBJ2-3; V: TRBV6-2/TRBV6-3; D: .; DNA: TGTGCCAGCAGTTACTCGATTCAGCCGAGGTCCAGCGTTCGCTTGGGAGATACGCAGTATTTT; CDR3: CASSYSIQPRSSVRLGDTQYF
size: .; length: 15; J: TRBJ1-1; V: TRBV29-1; D: TRBD1; DNA: TGCAGCGTTGCTGGGGACAGGGGAGGGGGCACTGAAGCTTTCTTT; CDR3: CSVAGDRGGGTEAFF
size: .; length: 18; J: TRBJ2-7; V: TRBV13; D: TRBD2; DNA: TGTGCCAGCAGCCCCATCGTCCTAGCGGGGGCCAAATCCTACGAGCAGTACTTC; CDR3: CASSPIVLAGAKSYEQYF